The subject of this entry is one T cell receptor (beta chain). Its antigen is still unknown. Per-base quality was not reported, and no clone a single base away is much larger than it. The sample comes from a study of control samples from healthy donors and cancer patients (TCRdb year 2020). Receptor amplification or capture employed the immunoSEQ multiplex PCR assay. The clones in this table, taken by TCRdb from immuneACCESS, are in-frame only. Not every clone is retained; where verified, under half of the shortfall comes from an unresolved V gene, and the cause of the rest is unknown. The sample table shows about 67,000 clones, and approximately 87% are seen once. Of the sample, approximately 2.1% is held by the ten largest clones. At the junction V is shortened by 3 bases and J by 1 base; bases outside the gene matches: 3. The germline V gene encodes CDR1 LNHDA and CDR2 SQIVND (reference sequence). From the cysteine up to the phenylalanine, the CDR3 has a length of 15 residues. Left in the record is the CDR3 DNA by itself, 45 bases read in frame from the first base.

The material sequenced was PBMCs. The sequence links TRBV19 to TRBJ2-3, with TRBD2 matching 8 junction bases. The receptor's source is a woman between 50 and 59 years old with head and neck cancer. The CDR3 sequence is CASSIRRGGTDTQYF. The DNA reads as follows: TGTGCCAGTAGTATTCGGCGGGGGGGCACAGATACGCAGTATTTT. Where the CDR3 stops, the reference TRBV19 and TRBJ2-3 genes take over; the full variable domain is DGGITQSPKYLFRKEGQNVTLSCEQNLNHDAMYWYRQDPGQGLRLIYYSQIVNDFQKGDIAEGYSVSREKKESFPLTVTSAQKNPTAFYLCASSIRRGGTDTQYFGPGTRLTVL.